This T cell receptor beta chain was documented in a study of cytomegalovirus exposure and HLA in healthy donors. Profiled with immunoSEQ multiplex PCR; TCRdb holds only in-frame clones, not every one. The sample records more than 45,000 clones, roughly 94% being singletons. Comments on this clone: Its specificity is unknown.

Findings and limits, study-wide: The investigators catalogued 150 or so TCR beta chains as cytomegalovirus-associated. In vitro data verified a few CMV-associated chains as specific for CMV antigens.

Sequenced input: PBMCs. The source is a young man in good health and CMV-seronegative.

CDR3 sequence reads: CASSSGTSSGEQYF. The CDR3 DNA sequence: TGTGCCAGCAGCTCCGGGACTAGCTCAGGCGAGCAGTACTTC. This chain uses TRBV11-3 with TRBJ2-7; 9 bases align to TRBD2. V gave up 4 bases and J gave up 6 bases; unmatched junction bases: 7. The CDR3 runs 14 residues. CDR1 is SGHNT, CDR2 YENEEA, per germline.